This passage covers 25 T cell receptor beta chains from one sample sequenced in a study of CD8 T cells in ankylosing spondylitis. TCRdb reprocessed the 5' RACE reads via MiXCR and lists one record per CDR3 protein. The table lists about 240,000 distinct CDR3 sequences, approximately 8% of them singletons. Source material: blood, either unsorted or a sorted T cell fraction (not recorded which). The source is a female donor with ankylosing spondylitis or in good health (not recorded which).

Many counts were recorded for this clonotype. This chain joins TRBV20-1 and TRBJ2-1; 12 nucleotides line up with TRBD2. V was pared by 0 bases and J by 10 bases, with 7 bases of the junction left unmatched. Germline assignment: CDR1 DFQATT and CDR2 SNEGSKA (reference sequence). CDR3 length: 15 residues. The CDR3 region is CSARDQGLAGPEQFF. The CDR3, as DNA: TGCAGTGCTAGAGATCAAGGACTAGCGGGGCCAGAGCAGTTCTTC.

This clonotype showed up many times. For the CDR3, the DNA is TGTGCCAGCAGTTTAGGTCCCGCGGGCTACACCTTC. It specifies CASSLGPAGYTF. The chain joins TRBV12-3 or TRBV12-4 to TRBJ1-2; D is uncertain. The CDR3 loop spans 12 amino acids. The germline V and J ends were trimmed by 1 base and 8 bases, with 8 bases remaining between them.

As to this clonotype: Given a much more abundant clone one base away, this may be a read error. V is TRBV20-1 and J is TRBJ2-1; D unresolved. There are 10 residues in the CDR3. Germline loops: CDR1 DFQATT, CDR2 SNEGSKA (reference sequence). The CDR3 here is CSARYNGQFF. The CDR3 bases are TGCAGTGCTCGTTACAATGGGCAGTTCTTC.

This clonotype was detected many times. The V gene is TRBV6-2 or TRBV6-3, the J gene TRBJ2-7; tentatively, D is TRBD2 (5 bases). Deletions cut 4 bases from V and 2 bases from J, with 12 bases between. CDR1 and CDR2 (germline): MNHEY, SVGEGT. The CDR3 has 14 residues. The CDR3 DNA reads TGTGCCAGCAGTTCGGGATCACGGGCCTACGAGCAGTACTTC. Encoded protein: CASSSGSRAYEQYF.

This clonotype was observed many times. The chain links TRBV6-2 or TRBV6-3 to TRBJ2-7, with D perhaps matching TRBD2 (5 bases). The CDR3 consists of 11 residues. Germline lookup yields CDR1 MNHEY and CDR2 SVGEGT. Trimming removed 8 bases at V and 4 bases at J, with 9 bases between. CDR3 sequence (DNA): TGTGCCAGCGGTAGGACTTACGAGCAGTACTTC. Its protein is CASGRTYEQYF.

This clonotype was counted ten times or more. V and J are TRBV20-1 and TRBJ2-7; unclear D gene. V shed 6 bases and J shed 1 base, with 25 bases lying between them. Germline loops: CDR1 DFQATT, CDR2 SNEGSKA (reference sequence). This CDR3 is built from 17 residues. CDR3 residues: CSAYGQARAPGSYEQYF. The CDR3 DNA sequence: TGCAGTGCCTATGGGCAGGCCCGGGCCCCCGGTTCCTACGAGCAGTACTTC.

This clonotype was detected many times. The chain recombines TRBV6-5 with TRBJ2-1; D may correspond to TRBD1 or TRBD2 (5 bases each). Germline V CDR1 and CDR2: MNHEY, SVGAGI. CDR3 size: 15 residues. V was cut by 2 bases and J by 7 bases, with 15 bases left in between. CDR3 in DNA: TGTGCCAGCAGTTACGGGGGTTTGCGGAATAATGAGCAGTTCTTC. Amino acids: CASSYGGLRNNEQFF.

This clonotype showed up many times. This rearrangement joins TRBV7-2 to TRBJ2-3; TRBD2 aligns across 12 bases. Germline CDR1 is SGHTA and CDR2 is FQGNSA. Unmatched junction bases numbered 6, after V lost 5 bases and J lost 0 bases. The CDR3 contains 17 residues. CDR3 in DNA: TGTGCCAGCAGCATCAGGACTAGCGGGGCTAGCACAGATACGCAGTATTTT. Amino acid sequence: CASSIRTSGASTDTQYF.

This clonotype was counted ten times or more. This chain joins TRBV24-1 and TRBJ2-3; no clear D gene. The CDR3 length is 15 residues. Trimming stripped 8 bases from V and 0 bases from J, with 14 bases between. Germline values: CDR1 KGHDR, CDR2 SFDVKD. The CDR3: CATKNAVSSTDTQYF. CDR3 nucleotide sequence: TGTGCCACCAAAAACGCTGTCTCTAGCACAGATACGCAGTATTTT.

The gene calls are TRBV18 and TRBJ1-3; possible D gene TRBD1, 6 bases. Germline assignment: CDR1 KGHSH and CDR2 LQKENI. The CDR3 is 15 residues long. V gave up 2 bases and J gave up 4 bases, with 12 bases separating them. CDR3 sequence (DNA): TGTGCCAGCTCACCAGGGGGCAGCTTCGGAAACACCATATATTTT. It encodes CASSPGGSFGNTIYF.

This clonotype was seen ten or more times. The J gene is TRBJ2-5, the V gene TRBV6-5; no definite D call. CDR1 and CDR2 (germline): MNHEY, SVGAGI. V was shortened by 6 bases and J by 4 bases, with 6 bases between the two germline ends. This CDR3 has 11 amino acids. The CDR3 protein is CASRQRETQYF. The CDR3 DNA sequence: TGTGCCAGCAGACAAAGAGAGACCCAGTACTTC.

This clonotype was detected ten times or more. V and J are TRBV29-1 and TRBJ1-3; D is ambiguous. Germline V CDR1 and CDR2: SQVTM, ANQGSEA. The CDR3 runs to 13 residues. The V end lost 4 bases, the J end lost 4 bases, and 11 bases lay between the germline ends. The CDR3 nucleotides are TGCAGCGTTGGGTCCGGGTACGGAAACACCATATATTTT. Protein sequence: CSVGSGYGNTIYF. The whole variable domain, remainder taken from reference TRBV29-1 and TRBJ1-3, is SAVISQKPSRDICQRGTSLTIQCQVDSQVTMMFWYRQQPGQSLTLIATANQGSEATYESGFVIDKFPISRPNLTFSTLTVSNMSPEDSSIYLCSVGSGYGNTIYFGEGSWLTVV.

This clonotype occurred many times. The chain carries TRBV12-3 or TRBV12-4 and TRBJ2-7; 10 nucleotides line up with TRBD2. Trimming at V came to 4 bases and at J to 0 bases, leaving 6 bases not matched to a gene. CDR3 length equals 16 residues. The CDR3 is CASSSSLAGDSYEQYF. CDR3 DNA: TGTGCCAGCAGTTCTTCCCTAGCGGGAGACTCCTACGAGCAGTACTTC.

This clonotype was seen at least ten times. This rearrangement joins TRBV25-1 to TRBJ2-7; D is possibly TRBD2 (6 bases). Trimming cost V 6 bases and J 0 bases, with 15 bases left between them. Germline V lookup: CDR1 MGHDK, CDR2 SYGVNS. The CDR3 has 15 amino acids. The CDR3 reads CASSDAGGISYEQYF. In DNA, the CDR3 is TGTGCCAGCAGCGACGCCGGGGGTATCTCCTACGAGCAGTACTTC.

This chain uses TRBV7-6 with TRBJ2-5; D is undetermined. Trimming removed 0 bases at V and 5 bases at J, with 10 bases between. The CDR3 has 14 residues. The germline CDR1 and CDR2 sequences are SGHVS and FNYEAQ. For the CDR3, the DNA is TGTGCCAGCAGCTTAGCCAGTTCCAGGGAGACCCAGTACTTC. Amino acids: CASSLASSRETQYF.

Ten or more counts support this clonotype. The V gene is TRBV7-2, the J gene TRBJ2-1, with TRBD2 matching over 8 bases. With V trimmed by 4 bases and J by 7 bases, 6 bases remained unmatched. This CDR3 has 14 residues. Germline V lookup: CDR1 SGHTA, CDR2 FQGNSA. In nucleotides, the CDR3 is TGTGCCAGCAGCTCGGGGGGGCCTTTGAATGAGCAGTTCTTC. Encoded protein: CASSSGGPLNEQFF.

This clonotype was counted many times. The chain employs TRBV11-2 and TRBJ1-1, with D unresolved. The CDR3 totals 15 residues. Per germline, CDR1 SGHAT and CDR2 FQNNGV. V was cut by 1 base and J by 1 base, with 10 bases left in between. CDR3 residues: CASSLAPRENTEAFF. The CDR3 nucleotides read TGTGCCAGCAGCTTAGCCCCCCGGGAGAACACTGAAGCTTTCTTT.

Many counts were recorded for this clonotype. The rearrangement links TRBV5-5 to TRBJ2-1; unclear D gene. CDR3 length: 17 amino acids. Trimming cost V 0 bases and J 0 bases, with 13 bases left between them. Germline values: CDR1 SGHKS, CDR2 YYEKEE (reference sequence). CDR3 coding DNA: TGTGCCAGCAGCTTGGACCCTCGGGTCAGCTCCTACAATGAGCAGTTCTTC. It translates to CASSLDPRVSSYNEQFF.

Ten or more counts support this clonotype. This chain links TRBV6-1 with TRBJ2-3, with 9 bases fitting TRBD2. V lost 8 bases to trimming and J lost 4 bases; unmatched junction nucleotides: 10. CDR3 length: 15 amino acids. Germline CDR1 is MNHNS and CDR2 is SASEGT. This CDR3 reads CASRGASGAADTQYF. CDR3 nucleotides: TGTGCCAGCCGCGGGGCTAGCGGGGCTGCAGATACGCAGTATTTT.

In this sample, this clonotype turned up many times. The chain recombines TRBV27 with TRBJ2-3, with D perhaps given as TRBD1 or TRBD2 (5 bases each). The CDR3 is made up of 14 amino acids. Germline CDR1 and CDR2: MNHEY and SMNVEV (reference sequence). V was trimmed by 5 bases and J by 1 base, leaving 10 bases between them. In DNA, the CDR3 is TGTGCCAGCAGTCCGGGGACGGGCACAGATACGCAGTATTTT. Protein product: CASSPGTGTDTQYF.

There are many counts of this clonotype. This chain connects TRBV6-1 to TRBJ1-1; 7 bases match TRBD1. Germline CDR1 reads MNHNS; CDR2 reads SASEGT. The CDR3 consists of 15 residues. The trim removed 5 bases at V and 4 bases at J, leaving 10 bases unmatched. In nucleotides, the CDR3 is TGTGCCAGCAGTCGCAGGGGGTTAGGGGGCACTGAAGCTTTCTTT. Protein product: CASSRRGLGGTEAFF.

This clonotype was seen a few times. This chain connects TRBV7-3 to TRBJ2-2; 8 positions match TRBD1. Germline assignment: CDR1 SGHTA and CDR2 FQGTGA. The CDR3 contains 15 residues. V trimming: 4 bases; J trimming: 3 bases; junction bases outside the gene matches: 4. The CDR3 loop reads CASSSTGQDTGELFF. The CDR3 DNA reads TGTGCCAGCAGCTCAACGGGACAGGACACCGGGGAGCTGTTTTTT.

On this clonotype: One end of the junction does not line up with germline, which may come from a read error. This chain links TRBV20-1 with TRBJ2-1; a possible D gene is TRBD2 (5 bases). The germline gives CDR1 DFQATT, CDR2 SNEGSKA (reference sequence). This CDR3 spans 17 amino acids. The CDR3 loop reads CCAREWESRSSYNEQFF. In DNA, the CDR3 is TGCTGTGCTAGAGAGTGGGAGTCTAGGAGCTCCTACAATGAGCAGTTCTTC.

The table lists this clonotype with many counts. The V and J genes are TRBV10-3 and TRBJ1-6; no reliable D call. This CDR3 is built from 14 residues. CDR1 is ENHRY and CDR2 is SYGVKD in the germline V gene. Trimming shortened V by 3 bases and J by 7 bases, and 10 bases separated the two germline ends. In nucleotides, the CDR3 is TGTGCCATCAGTGATCATCTCGGGAATTCACCCCTCCACTTT. This sequence encodes CAISDHLGNSPLHF.

This clonotype was observed at least ten times. J is TRBJ1-2 and V is TRBV7-9; 9 bases agree with TRBD1. The CDR3 totals 12 residues. V lost 6 bases, J lost 9 bases, and 5 bases stayed unmatched. Germline V lookup: CDR1 SEHNR, CDR2 FQNEAQ (reference sequence). CDR3 amino acids: CASRTGTGRYTF. In DNA, the CDR3 is TGTGCCAGCAGAACCGGGACAGGGCGCTACACCTTC.